The 14 T cell receptor beta chains below come from one sample, sequenced in a study of T-cell memory formation after mild COVID-19. Via MiXCR, TCRdb re-called the 5' RACE reads, giving one row per CDR3 protein. The data contain about 620,000 distinct CDR3 sequences, roughly 18% of them seen just once; the ten biggest clones take up around 13%. Sequencing was performed on PBMCs or a T cell subset sorted from them (not recorded which). The source of these receptors is an adult woman who had mild COVID-19 (a few samples of this study predate the infection). Cell type and time point are not known.

This clonotype was found a few times. The V gene is TRBV4-3, the J gene TRBJ2-3; D gene uncertain. Germline CDR1 LGHNA, CDR2 YSLEER. The V end was cut by 0 bases, the J end by 2 bases, with 18 bases between. This CDR3 contains 18 residues. The chain's CDR3 is CASSQETPGTSYTDTQYF. Written as DNA, the CDR3 is TGCGCCAGCAGCCAAGAAACCCCAGGAACCTCCTACACAGATACGCAGTATTTT.

The chain carries TRBV6-6 and TRBJ2-1; D unresolved. V dropped 6 bases and J dropped 1 base, with 19 bases sitting between them. Germline V lookup: CDR1 MNHNY, CDR2 SVGAGI (reference sequence). CDR3 size: 17 residues. CDR3 sequence (DNA): TGTGCCAGCAGCCCACAGCGCGGCACCGTATCCTACAATGAGCAGTTCTTC. Residues: CASSPQRGTVSYNEQFF.

CDR3: CAISEPQGAVGNEQFF. The DNA for the CDR3 is TGTGCCATCAGTGAGCCCCAGGGCGCGGTAGGCAATGAGCAGTTCTTC. The V gene is TRBV10-3, the J gene TRBJ2-1; TRBD1 is a possible D gene (5 bases). The CDR3 is made up of 16 amino acids. Trimming removed 2 bases from V and 6 bases from J, with 17 bases in between. Germline V lookup: CDR1 ENHRY, CDR2 SYGVKD.

This clonotype was observed a handful of times. V gene TRBV5-1 combines with J gene TRBJ2-7; TRBD2 agrees at 8 bases. The CDR3 sequence is 13 residues long. Germline V gives CDR1 SGHRS, CDR2 YFSETQ. V was pared by 3 bases and J by 6 bases, with 5 bases of the junction left unmatched. CDR3 protein: CASSWTGGFEQYF. The CDR3 DNA reads as TGCGCCAGCAGCTGGACGGGGGGGTTCGAGCAGTACTTC.

In its sample, this clonotype was seen a few times. This sequence joins TRBV5-6 and TRBJ1-2; D remains unclear. Germline-derived CDR1 and CDR2 are SGHDT and YYEEEE. Trimming removed 0 bases at V and 6 bases at J, with 9 bases between. The CDR3 loop spans 13 amino acids. CDR3 loop: CASSLADGNGYTF. CDR3 in DNA: TGTGCCAGCAGCTTGGCCGACGGCAATGGCTACACCTTC.

The genes are TRBV7-9 and TRBJ2-2; TRBD2 is a possible D gene (5 bases). The CDR3 runs to 14 residues. CDR1 SEHNR and CDR2 FQNEAQ come from the germline V gene (reference sequence). V lost 4 bases, J lost 4 bases, and 10 bases lay in between. CDR3 nucleotides: TGTGCCAGCAGCTCCCAGCGGAGCACCGGGGAGCTGTTTTTT. This translates into CASSSQRSTGELFF.

The chain employs TRBV6-5 and TRBJ2-7, with a weak D call TRBD2 (5 bases). Germline V gene sequence: CDR1 MNHEY, CDR2 SVGAGI. V was clipped by 6 bases and J by 2 bases, with 14 bases between them. The CDR3 is 14 amino acids. CDR3 DNA sequence: TGTGCCAGCAGCCTCGACTATCGTGCCTACGAGCAGTACTTC. Its protein is CASSLDYRAYEQYF.

V usage is TRBV15 and J usage is TRBJ2-2; the D is unclear. This CDR3 spans 15 amino acids. V lost 0 bases to trimming and J lost 6 bases, with 11 bases between them. CDR1 is LNHNV, CDR2 YYDKDF, per germline (reference sequence). CDR3 nucleotide sequence: TGTGCCACCAGCAGAGATCTAACCTACCCCGGGGAGCTGTTTTTT. Its protein product is CATSRDLTYPGELFF.

CDR3 nucleotide sequence: TGTGCCAGCAGCCATAACGACGGAGATACGCAGTATTTT. Protein sequence: CASSHNDGDTQYF. The chain couples TRBV7-6 to TRBJ2-3; D not resolved. V was trimmed by 5 bases and J by 5 bases, leaving 11 bases between them. The CDR3 is 13 amino acids. Germline V CDR1 and CDR2: SGHVS, FNYEAQ.

The chain combines TRBV5-1 with TRBJ2-7; D is possibly TRBD2 (5 bases). Germline V gives CDR1 SGHRS, CDR2 YFSETQ. This CDR3 spans 15 amino acids. Trimming pared 0 bases from V and 12 bases from J, leaving 22 bases between. CDR3 in DNA: TGCGCCAGCAGCTTGGCCGGGAACGCCGCCGAAAAGGGGTACTTC. It encodes CASSLAGNAAEKGYF.

This chain links TRBV5-1 with TRBJ1-3; D not resolved. V was pared by 0 bases and J by 0 bases, with 10 bases between. This CDR3 comprises 16 residues. Germline V gene sequence: CDR1 SGHRS, CDR2 YFSETQ. The CDR3 here is CASSLGSVSSGNTIYF. The CDR3 DNA reads TGCGCCAGCAGCTTGGGGTCAGTTTCCTCTGGAAACACCATATATTTT.

This chain links TRBV6-2 or TRBV6-3 with TRBJ2-7, with 10 bases fitting TRBD2. There are 17 residues in the CDR3. Looked up from germline, CDR1 is MNHEY and CDR2 is SVGEGT. V was clipped by 2 bases and J by 0 bases; unmatched bases: 7. CDR3 protein: CASSYAPGLAVSYEQYF. CDR3 sequence (DNA): TGTGCCAGCAGTTACGCCCCCGGACTAGCGGTCTCCTACGAGCAGTACTTC.

This clonotype was detected only a few times. The chain links TRBV27 to TRBJ1-1, with D hard to call. CDR3 length equals 15 residues. Trimming removed 5 bases from V and 1 base from J, with 14 bases in between. CDR1 and CDR2 from the germline V gene are MNHEY and SMNVEV (reference sequence). The DNA of the CDR3 is TGTGCCAGCAGTCCTCGGACCCCTGGGAACACTGAAGCTTTCTTT. This translates into CASSPRTPGNTEAFF.

This clonotype has only a few counts. V and J are TRBV7-9 and TRBJ2-1; TRBD2 might be the D (6 bases). Germline V lookup: CDR1 SEHNR, CDR2 FQNEAQ (reference sequence). The CDR3 extends over 16 amino acids. The V and J ends lost 1 base and 7 bases respectively, with 17 bases between them. The CDR3 DNA sequence: TGTGCCAGCAGCTTAGTTGGCGGGATAGGAAATAATGAGCAGTTCTTC. Encoded protein: CASSLVGGIGNNEQFF.